This T cell receptor beta chain was sequenced in a study of CD8 T cells in Susac syndrome. Random-hexamer reverse transcription was applied to about 0.45 to 1 ug RNA. From the immunoSEQ multiplex PCR reads, TCRdb called clonotypes with MiXCR, one entry per CDR3 protein. The profile shows 80,000 to 90,000 distinct CDR3 sequences, 85% to 95% of them singletons. This CDR3 has 13 residues. Trimming stripped 0 bases from V and 4 bases from J, with 7 bases between. Per the germline V gene, CDR1 is SGDLS and CDR2 is YYNGEE. Specimen: CD8+ T cells from PBMCs. The chain recombines TRBV9 with TRBJ1-2, with D possibly TRBD1 on 5 matching bases. This receptor was identified in a human donor in good health. CDR3 in amino acids: CASSVGTGYGYTF. The CDR3 DNA sequence: TGTGCCAGCAGCGTAGGAACAGGCTATGGCTACACCTTC.